A single sample gave rise to the 29 T cell receptor beta chains below, sequenced in a study of blood T cell repertoires in COVID-19. The protocol was immunoSEQ multiplex PCR, while the TCRdb copy is restricted to in-frame clones and leaves out a portion. The sample records under 250,000 clones, around four fifths being singletons. The material sequenced was peripheral blood. The receptors shown here come from a woman in her seventies with active or convalescent COVID-19.

The J gene is TRBJ2-1, the V gene TRBV30; D might be TRBD2 (6 bases). Germline lookup yields CDR1 GTSNPN and CDR2 SVGIG (reference sequence). The V end was cut by 2 bases, the J end by 7 bases, with 18 bases between. This CDR3 comprises 15 residues. CDR3 in DNA: TGTGCCTGGAGTTTCCTCCTGCGGGGAAGGAATGAGCAGTTCTTC. Translating gives CAWSFLLRGRNEQFF.

The rearrangement joins TRBV5-4 to TRBJ2-7; perhaps TRBD2 as D (5 bases). Germline lookup yields CDR1 SGHNT and CDR2 YYREEE (reference sequence). The CDR3 is 14 amino acids. V lost 0 bases and J lost 1, with 8 bases in between. The CDR3 DNA sequence: TGTGCCAGCAGCTTGGTTGAGGGATCCTACGAGCAGTACTTC. This translates into CASSLVEGSYEQYF.

The V call is TRBV7-2, the J call TRBJ2-5; D perhaps matches TRBD2 (6 bases). The V end was cut by 10 bases, the J end by 1 base, with 10 bases between. The CDR3 runs 12 residues. Germline loops: CDR1 SGHTA, CDR2 FQGNSA. The CDR3 loop is CATSTSQETQYF. As DNA, the CDR3 is TGTGCCACCTCGACTAGCCAAGAGACCCAGTACTTC.

The chain carries TRBV6-2 or TRBV6-3 and TRBJ2-7; maybe TRBD1 (5 bases). V was trimmed by 4 bases and J by 0 bases, leaving 10 bases between them. The CDR3 covers 14 residues. Germline-derived CDR1 and CDR2 are MNHEY and SVGEGT. The CDR3 loop reads CASSLQAYSYEQYF. The CDR3 region has the DNA TGTGCCAGCAGTTTACAGGCGTACTCCTACGAGCAGTACTTC.

This chain uses TRBV5-1 with TRBJ1-1; maybe TRBD1 (5 bases). CDR1 is SGHRS and CDR2 is YFSETQ in the germline V gene. The ends were cut back, 4 bases at V and 4 bases at J, with 14 bases in the middle. This CDR3 comprises 14 residues. CDR3 in DNA: TGCGCCAGCAGCCCTCAACTAACAGGCACTGAAGCTTTCTTT. It codes for CASSPQLTGTEAFF.

The sample holds one count of this clone. V is TRBV21-1 and J is TRBJ2-7; TRBD2, the table's D call, was not compared with the DNA. TRBV21-1 is marked as a pseudogene. The CDR3 covers 17 residues. The CDR3: CASSKEVSGGRRYEQYF. CDR3 DNA: TGTGCCAGCAGCAAAGAGGTCTCGGGGGGCAGACGCTACGAGCAGTACTTC.

The rearrangement joins TRBV7-2 to TRBJ1-1; possibly TRBD1 for D (5 bases). Germline V lookup: CDR1 SGHTA, CDR2 FQGNSA. This CDR3 comprises 14 residues. V was clipped by 5 bases and J by 3 bases, with 13 bases between them. The chain's CDR3 is CASSPMGGHTEAFF. The CDR3 bases are TGTGCCAGCAGCCCTATGGGGGGACACACTGAAGCTTTCTTT.

V gene TRBV5-1 combines with J gene TRBJ1-6; 7 positions agree with TRBD1. In germline, CDR1 is SGHRS, CDR2 YFSETQ. V lost 2 bases, J lost 7 bases, and 6 bases stayed unmatched. The length of the CDR3 is 15 residues. The CDR3 is CASSLSTGWNSPLHF. CDR3 in DNA: TGCGCCAGCAGCTTATCGACAGGGTGGAATTCACCCCTCCACTTT.

The genes are TRBV18 and TRBJ2-5; TRBD2 is a possible D gene (6 bases). Per germline, CDR1 KGHSH and CDR2 LQKENI. The germline V and J ends were trimmed by 0 bases and 4 bases, with 9 bases remaining between them. The CDR3 covers 14 residues. In DNA, the CDR3 is TGTGCCAGCTCACCACCGGAGGGAAGAGAGACCCAGTACTTC. Translated: CASSPPEGRETQYF.

The rearrangement links TRBV20-1 to TRBJ2-5; 10 bases map to TRBD2. V trimming: 3 bases; J trimming: 1 base; junction bases outside the gene matches: 8. The germline gives CDR1 DFQATT, CDR2 SNEGSKA (reference sequence). The CDR3 length is 16 residues. CDR3 coding DNA: TGCAGTGCTAGTCGGGCTAGCGGGGGCCTCCAAGAGACCCAGTACTTC. This sequence encodes CSASRASGGLQETQYF.

The chain carries TRBV7-9 and TRBJ1-1, with a possible D match to TRBD1 (6 bases). CDR1 and CDR2 from the germline V gene are SEHNR and FQNEAQ (reference sequence). This CDR3 is 16 amino acids long. Trimming removed 3 bases at V and 1 base at J, with 15 bases between. CDR3 DNA sequence: TGTGCCAGCAGCTTTCCGACAGGTGGGGGGAACACTGAAGCTTTCTTT. This translates into CASSFPTGGGNTEAFF.

This chain connects TRBV6-2 or TRBV6-3 to TRBJ1-5; TRBD1 matches at 7 bases. This CDR3 is 18 amino acids long. Trimming at V came to 5 bases and at J to 0 bases, leaving 13 bases not matched to a gene. Germline loops: CDR1 MNHEY, CDR2 SVGEGT. This CDR3 is CASSTRPGTVYSNQPQHF. In nucleotides, the CDR3 is TGTGCCAGCAGTACCCGCCCCGGGACAGTCTATAGCAATCAGCCCCAGCATTTT.

This clone was counted a few times. V and J are TRBV9 and TRBJ1-2, with D tentatively TRBD1 (5 bases). Germline CDR1 is SGDLS and CDR2 is YYNGEE. The germline V and J ends were trimmed by 6 bases and 4 bases, with 16 bases remaining between them. This CDR3 contains 14 residues. DNA of the CDR3: TGTGCCAGCAAGTCGCAGAGCCAGGGCTATGGCTACACCTTC. Protein sequence: CASKSQSQGYGYTF.

The rearrangement joins TRBV28 to TRBJ2-5, with D maybe TRBD2 (7 bases). Germline V gene lookup returns CDR1 MDHEN and CDR2 SYDVKM. Trimming left V 6 bases short and J 2 bases short, with 16 bases between. This CDR3 spans 15 amino acids. CDR3 amino acids: CASSPARGAQETQYF. CDR3 bases: TGTGCCAGCAGCCCCGCTCGGGGGGCACAAGAGACCCAGTACTTC.

The chain joins TRBV6-2 or TRBV6-3 to TRBJ1-5; 12 bases match TRBD1. With V trimmed by 2 bases and J by 11 bases, 4 bases remained unmatched. Per the germline V gene, CDR1 is MNHEY and CDR2 is SVGEGT. This CDR3 spans 14 amino acids. The CDR3: CASSYGTGGEAQHF. The CDR3 DNA reads as TGTGCCAGCAGTTACGGGACAGGGGGCGAGGCCCAGCATTTT.

The rearrangement links TRBV5-1 to TRBJ1-1; no clear D. Germline V lookup: CDR1 SGHRS, CDR2 YFSETQ. This CDR3 region has 14 residues. Between the trimmed V and J ends, which lost 2 bases and 2 bases, there was a span of 10 bases. This chain's CDR3 is CASSFSGVNTEAFF. In DNA form, the CDR3 reads TGCGCCAGCAGCTTTTCCGGGGTCAACACTGAAGCTTTCTTT.

The chain combines TRBV7-9 with TRBJ2-7, with TRBD1 matching 8 bases. Trimming took 5 bases from V and 1 from J; bases not matched to a gene: 7. Germline V gene lookup returns CDR1 SEHNR and CDR2 FQNEAQ (reference sequence). The CDR3 runs to 15 residues. The CDR3 spells CASSLDQGASYEQYF. For the CDR3, the DNA is TGTGCCAGCAGCCTAGACCAGGGGGCTTCCTACGAGCAGTACTTC.

The chain is built from TRBV7-2 and TRBJ1-1; D remains unclear. The germline V gene has CDR1 SGHTA and CDR2 FQGNSA. Trimming removed 0 bases at V and 1 base at J, with 15 bases between. The CDR3 spans 17 residues. CDR3 loop: CASSLAPSGTGNTEAFF. CDR3 DNA sequence: TGTGCCAGCAGCTTAGCCCCTTCTGGTACTGGGAACACTGAAGCTTTCTTT.

V and J are TRBV19 and TRBJ2-5, with 7 bases identical to TRBD2. Unmatched junction bases numbered 13, after V lost 7 bases and J lost 2 bases. This CDR3 spans 16 amino acids. Germline V gene lookup returns CDR1 LNHDA and CDR2 SQIVND (reference sequence). The CDR3 DNA reads as TGTGCCAGTAAGGGAGGGGCAGGCGCTCTTCAAGAGACCCAGTACTTC. Its protein product is CASKGGAGALQETQYF.

The chain recombines TRBV6-5 with TRBJ2-4; D possibly corresponds to TRBD2 (5 bases). Germline CDR1 is MNHEY and CDR2 is SVGAGI. This CDR3 is built from 11 residues. The germline V and J ends were trimmed by 10 bases and 7 bases, with 11 bases remaining between them. CDR3 loop: CATLETNIQYF. In DNA form, the CDR3 reads TGTGCCACACTAGAGACGAACATTCAGTACTTC.

This chain connects TRBV25-1 to TRBJ2-7, with no clear D. Germline loops: CDR1 MGHDK, CDR2 SYGVNS. This CDR3 spans 15 amino acids. Trimming pared 2 bases from V and 2 bases from J, leaving 13 bases between. The CDR3 coding sequence is TGTGCCAGCAGTGAAGGGTTCTATGACACCTACGAGCAGTACTTC. Translating it yields CASSEGFYDTYEQYF.

This clone appeared a few times. The sample carries other DNA sequences with the same CDR3. The chain has TRBV7-9 and TRBJ1-1; maybe TRBD1 (6 bases). The CDR3 has 14 amino acids. Trimming cost V 1 base and J 4 bases, with 10 bases left between them. Germline values: CDR1 SEHNR, CDR2 FQNEAQ (reference sequence). This CDR3 reads CASSLEQGGTEAFF. CDR3 nucleotides: TGTGCCAGCAGCTTAGAACAGGGCGGCACTGAAGCTTTCTTT. Variable domain in full (rest from reference TRBV7-9 and TRBJ1-1): DTGVSQNPRHKITKRGQNVTFRCDPISEHNRLYWYRQTLGQGPEFLTYFQNEAQLEKSRLLSDRFSAERPKGSFSTLEIQRTEQGDSAMYLCASSLEQGGTEAFFGQGTRLTVV.

The chain employs TRBV2 and TRBJ2-5; 9 bases are a match to TRBD1. The ends lost 7 bases at V and 7 bases at J; junction bases unmatched: 16. This CDR3 contains 16 residues. In germline, CDR1 is SNHLY, CDR2 FYNNEI. The DNA for the CDR3 is TGTGCCAGCACCCGCCCACCGGGACAGGGAAGGGGGACCCAGTACTTC. Protein product: CASTRPPGQGRGTQYF.

V usage is TRBV6-5 and J usage is TRBJ2-1; the match to TRBD2 covers 7 bases. The junction had 1 base not matched to a gene; V was cut back by 2 bases and J by 12 bases. Per germline, CDR1 MNHEY and CDR2 SVGAGI. CDR3 length: 11 residues. The CDR3 reads CASSYRGGQFF. The CDR3 coding sequence is TGTGCCAGCAGTTACCGCGGGGGGCAGTTCTTC.

The rearrangement joins TRBV6-6 to TRBJ2-2, with 9 bases that match TRBD1. V shed 5 bases and J 5 bases; nucleotides not matched to a gene: 15. This CDR3 contains 18 residues. Germline V gives CDR1 MNHNY, CDR2 SVGAGI (reference sequence). The CDR3 DNA follows: TGTGCCAGCAGTCAGAATACAGGGGGCTTTGGAGGGACCGGGGAGCTGTTTTTT. Translated: CASSQNTGGFGGTGELFF.

This chain uses TRBV18 with TRBJ1-5; 8 bases match TRBD1. CDR3 length: 16 amino acids. V was clipped by 3 bases and J by 3 bases; unmatched bases: 7. Per the germline V gene, CDR1 is KGHSH and CDR2 is LQKENI. The CDR3 protein is CASSPRQGSTNQPQHF. DNA of the CDR3: TGTGCCAGCTCACCTCGACAGGGGAGTACCAATCAGCCCCAGCATTTT. Filled out from reference TRBV18 and TRBJ1-5, the complete variable domain reads NAGVMQNPRHLVRRRGQEARLRCSPMKGHSHVYWYRQLPEEGLKFMVYLQKENIIDESGMPKERFSAEFPKEGPSILRIQQVVRGDSAAYFCASSPRQGSTNQPQHFGDGTRLSIL.

The rearrangement links TRBV10-2 to TRBJ1-6; no clear D gene. Germline CDR1 WSHSY, CDR2 SAAADI. V was cut by 7 bases and J by 10 bases, with 14 bases left in between. This CDR3 contains 13 residues. The CDR3, as DNA: TGCGCCAGCACTGTCACCAGTGGCTCACCCCTCCACTTT. This codes for CASTVTSGSPLHF.

The rearrangement joins TRBV7-6 to TRBJ2-7; 10 nucleotides align to TRBD1. With 5 bases clipped from V and 3 bases from J, the junction kept 13 bases outside the gene matches. This CDR3 has 17 amino acids. Germline CDR1 reads SGHVS; CDR2 reads FNYEAQ. This CDR3 is CASSPRFKTGGYYEQYF. Written as DNA, the CDR3 is TGTGCCAGCAGCCCCCGATTTAAGACAGGGGGCTACTACGAGCAGTACTTC.

The chain combines TRBV4-3 with TRBJ2-1; 9 nucleotides agree with TRBD2. Trimming at V came to 1 base and at J to 4 bases, leaving 8 bases not matched to a gene. Germline V gene sequence: CDR1 LGHNA, CDR2 YSLEER. The CDR3 spans 17 residues. The CDR3 sequence is CASSQGRGGVGYNEQFF. CDR3 nucleotide sequence: TGCGCCAGCAGCCAAGGTCGCGGGGGGGTGGGATACAATGAGCAGTTCTTC.